A selection of T cell receptor beta chains follows, all from one sample in a study of blood T cell repertoires in COVID-19. Profiled with immunoSEQ multiplex PCR; TCRdb holds only in-frame clones, not every one. Altogether about 520,000 clones are present, approximately 83% being singletons, with the ten largest covering roughly 3.1%. The source material was peripheral blood. These receptors were taken from a human donor in a cohort sampled during active COVID-19. CDR3s include the opening cysteine and the closing phenylalanine or tryptophan. The order of the fields is D gene, V gene, clone size, J gene, CDR3 DNA, CDR3 protein. D genes are given only for firm matches. Not every row has a clone size; where given, it reads once, few, many or a size class.

D gene: TRBD1; V gene: TRBV30; clone size: -; J gene: TRBJ1-1; CDR3 DNA: TGTGCCTGGAGTGTAGGGACAGGGGGCACTGAAGCTTTCTTT; CDR3 protein: CAWSVGTGGTEAFF
D gene: -; V gene: TRBV4-1; clone size: -; J gene: TRBJ2-1; CDR3 DNA: TGCGCCAGCAGCCAAGACCCGGGCGGACAGTCGAATGAGCAGTTCTTC; CDR3 protein: CASSQDPGGQSNEQFF
D gene: -; V gene: TRBV19; clone size: -; J gene: TRBJ2-7; CDR3 DNA: TGTGCCATGCTGGGGGGTCAGTACTTC; CDR3 protein: CAMLGGQYF
D gene: TRBD1; V gene: TRBV4-2; clone size: -; J gene: TRBJ2-7; CDR3 DNA: TGTGCCAGCAGCCAAGATGGGACAGGGGCCACCTACGAGCAGTACTTC; CDR3 protein: CASSQDGTGATYEQYF
D gene: TRBD1; V gene: TRBV11-3; clone size: -; J gene: TRBJ2-5; CDR3 DNA: TGTGCCAGCGGCCCGGGACAGCCACAAGAGACCCAGTACTTC; CDR3 protein: CASGPGQPQETQYF
D gene: TRBD2; V gene: TRBV6-5; clone size: -; J gene: TRBJ2-1; CDR3 DNA: TGTGCCAGCAGGCGACAGACTAGCGGGAGAAATGAGCAGTTCTTC; CDR3 protein: CASRRQTSGRNEQFF
D gene: TRBD1; V gene: TRBV19; clone size: -; J gene: TRBJ2-1; CDR3 DNA: TGTGCCAGTAGTACCGGGACAGGGGGCGCTTACAATGAGCAGTTCTTC; CDR3 protein: CASSTGTGGAYNEQFF
D gene: -; V gene: TRBV11-1; clone size: -; J gene: TRBJ1-1; CDR3 DNA: TGTGCCAGCAGCTTAGAGGGGTCCCTGAACACTGAAGCTTTCTTT; CDR3 protein: CASSLEGSLNTEAFF
D gene: TRBD1; V gene: TRBV19; clone size: -; J gene: TRBJ2-7; CDR3 DNA: TGTGCCAGTAGTGTCCAGGGGGCTTCCCCCTACGAGCAGTACTTC; CDR3 protein: CASSVQGASPYEQYF
D gene: TRBD2; V gene: TRBV4-3; clone size: -; J gene: TRBJ2-1; CDR3 DNA: TGCGCCAGCAGCCAAGATCCCGGCGGGGGGGCTATCTCCTACAATGAGCAGTTCTTC; CDR3 protein: CASSQDPGGGAISYNEQFF
D gene: TRBD1; V gene: TRBV11-2; clone size: -; J gene: TRBJ1-5; CDR3 DNA: TGTGCCAGCAGCTTAATAGGGGGCGCCGGTCAGCCCCAGCATTTT; CDR3 protein: CASSLIGGAGQPQHF
D gene: TRBD1; V gene: TRBV10-3; clone size: -; J gene: TRBJ1-1; CDR3 DNA: TGTGCCATCAGTGACCGGACAGGGAACACTGAAGCTTTCTTT; CDR3 protein: CAISDRTGNTEAFF
D gene: TRBD1; V gene: TRBV18; clone size: -; J gene: TRBJ1-1; CDR3 DNA: TGTGCCAGCTCACTCGTGGGACAGCACACTGAAGCTTTCTTT; CDR3 protein: CASSLVGQHTEAFF
D gene: TRBD1; V gene: TRBV11-2; clone size: -; J gene: TRBJ1-1; CDR3 DNA: TGTGCCAGCAGCTACTCCGACAGGGGAGTTGAAGCTTTCTTT; CDR3 protein: CASSYSDRGVEAFF
D gene: TRBD1; V gene: TRBV6-6; clone size: -; J gene: TRBJ2-7; CDR3 DNA: TGTGCCAGCAGTTCCTCCGGGACAGGGCTGAACGAGCAGTACTTC; CDR3 protein: CASSSSGTGLNEQYF
D gene: TRBD1; V gene: TRBV6-1; clone size: -; J gene: TRBJ2-7; CDR3 DNA: TGTGCCAGCAGGACCGGGACAGCAAGCTACGAGCAGTACTTC; CDR3 protein: CASRTGTASYEQYF
D gene: -; V gene: TRBV5-1; clone size: once; J gene: TRBJ2-6; CDR3 DNA: TGCGCCAGCAGCTTGCTACAGGACGCGGGGGCCAACGTCCTGACTTTC; CDR3 protein: CASSLLQDAGANVLTF
D gene: -; V gene: TRBV5-6; clone size: -; J gene: TRBJ2-2; CDR3 DNA: TGTGCCAGCAGCTCCCGACGGGCGAACACCGGGGAGCTGTTTTTT; CDR3 protein: CASSSRRANTGELFF
D gene: TRBD1; V gene: TRBV2; clone size: -; J gene: TRBJ2-5; CDR3 DNA: TGTGCCACGAAAGACAGGGCCGACTACGTCTGGGAGACCCAGTACTTC; CDR3 protein: CATKDRADYVWETQYF
D gene: -; V gene: TRBV30; clone size: -; J gene: TRBJ1-6; CDR3 DNA: TGTGCCTGGAGTGTACGGTTTTCACCCCTCCACTTT; CDR3 protein: CAWSVRFSPLHF
D gene: TRBD1; V gene: TRBV3-1/TRBV3-2; clone size: few; J gene: TRBJ1-1; CDR3 DNA: TGTGCCAGCAGCTCCACGGGGACAGGGTCGGAAGCTTTCTTT; CDR3 protein: CASSSTGTGSEAFF
D gene: TRBD2; V gene: TRBV30; clone size: -; J gene: TRBJ2-7; CDR3 DNA: TGTGCCTGCACTAGCGGGAGCATTGTGGAGTACTTC; CDR3 protein: CACTSGSIVEYF
D gene: -; V gene: TRBV30; clone size: -; J gene: TRBJ1-5; CDR3 DNA: TGTGCCTGGAGTGTACAGCGGGATCAGCCCCAGCATTTT; CDR3 protein: CAWSVQRDQPQHF
D gene: TRBD1; V gene: TRBV2; clone size: -; J gene: TRBJ2-1; CDR3 DNA: TGTGCCAGCAGGGCGGACAGGTCCTACAATGAGCAGTTCTTC; CDR3 protein: CASRADRSYNEQFF
D gene: TRBD1; V gene: TRBV28; clone size: -; J gene: TRBJ1-6; CDR3 DNA: TGTGCCAGCAGTTTATCCAGGGGGCAGGCGACATATAATTCACCCCTCCACTTT; CDR3 protein: CASSLSRGQATYNSPLHF
D gene: -; V gene: TRBV14; clone size: once; J gene: TRBJ2-7; CDR3 DNA: TGTGCCAGCAGCCACCTCTTTACTAGTCAAAGGGAGCAGTACTTC; CDR3 protein: CASSHLFTSQREQYF
D gene: TRBD1; V gene: TRBV29-1; clone size: -; J gene: TRBJ1-5; CDR3 DNA: TGCAGCGTTTCTGCGGGACAGGGGGCCGGCCAGCCCCAGCATTTT; CDR3 protein: CSVSAGQGAGQPQHF
D gene: -; V gene: TRBV7-9; clone size: -; J gene: TRBJ1-1; CDR3 DNA: TGTGCCAGCAGCTCGGGGTCGGAACGGGCTTTCTTT; CDR3 protein: CASSSGSERAFF
D gene: -; V gene: TRBV27; clone size: -; J gene: TRBJ1-1; CDR3 DNA: TGTGCCAGCAGTTTCGAGGGGGGGACTGAAGCTTTCTTT; CDR3 protein: CASSFEGGTEAFF
D gene: -; V gene: TRBV27; clone size: -; J gene: TRBJ2-3; CDR3 DNA: TGTGCCAGCAGGAGTAGCGCCACAGATACGCAGTATTTT; CDR3 protein: CASRSSATDTQYF
D gene: -; V gene: TRBV9; clone size: -; J gene: TRBJ2-5; CDR3 DNA: TGTGCCAGCAGCCCTGGCGGCAGACAAGAGACCCAGTACTTC; CDR3 protein: CASSPGGRQETQYF
D gene: TRBD1; V gene: TRBV4-2; clone size: -; J gene: TRBJ2-1; CDR3 DNA: TGTGCCATATCCCCGGGACAGGGGGCCCGGGAGCAGTTCTTC; CDR3 protein: CAISPGQGAREQFF
D gene: TRBD1; V gene: TRBV9; clone size: -; J gene: TRBJ2-7; CDR3 DNA: TGTGCCAGCAGCGTAGCCACAGGGGCCGAGCAGTACTTC; CDR3 protein: CASSVATGAEQYF
D gene: -; V gene: TRBV7-2; clone size: many; J gene: TRBJ1-6; CDR3 DNA: TGTGCCAGCAGCTTAGGAGCGAATTCACCCCTCCACTTT; CDR3 protein: CASSLGANSPLHF
D gene: -; V gene: TRBV5-4; clone size: -; J gene: TRBJ2-3; CDR3 DNA: TGTGCCAGCAGTCTCTCGACGGCCCGGGTCGCTAATTTT; CDR3 protein: CASSLSTARVANF
D gene: -; V gene: TRBV19; clone size: -; J gene: TRBJ1-1; CDR3 DNA: TGTGCCAGTAGTATAGAAGGGGCCTGGAGTAACACTGAAGCTTTCTTT; CDR3 protein: CASSIEGAWSNTEAFF
D gene: TRBD2; V gene: TRBV5-5; clone size: -; J gene: TRBJ2-7; CDR3 DNA: TGTGCCAGCAGCTTGGCTAGCGGGGACTACGAGCAGTACTTC; CDR3 protein: CASSLASGDYEQYF
D gene: TRBD1; V gene: TRBV28; clone size: -; J gene: TRBJ1-5; CDR3 DNA: TGTGCCAGCAGCGGGACAGGGTTGAACAATCAGCCCCAGCATTTT; CDR3 protein: CASSGTGLNNQPQHF
D gene: -; V gene: TRBV28; clone size: -; J gene: TRBJ1-2; CDR3 DNA: TGTGCCAGCAGTTTATTTTTCGGGGACTATGGCTACACCTTC; CDR3 protein: CASSLFFGDYGYTF
D gene: TRBD1; V gene: TRBV10-2; clone size: -; J gene: TRBJ1-4; CDR3 DNA: TGCGCCAGCAGTGCAGGACAGGGGGCAACTAATGAAAAACTGTTTTTT; CDR3 protein: CASSAGQGATNEKLFF
D gene: TRBD1; V gene: TRBV14; clone size: -; J gene: TRBJ2-7; CDR3 DNA: TGTGCCAGCAGCCAAACCGGGACAGGGGGCTACGAGCAGTACTTC; CDR3 protein: CASSQTGTGGYEQYF
D gene: TRBD2; V gene: TRBV5-1; clone size: -; J gene: TRBJ2-1; CDR3 DNA: TGCGCCAGCAGCTTTTTCCCCGGACTAGCGGGAGGGCGGGATGAGCAGTTCTTC; CDR3 protein: CASSFFPGLAGGRDEQFF
D gene: TRBD2; V gene: TRBV6-6; clone size: -; J gene: TRBJ2-5; CDR3 DNA: TGTGCCAGCAGTTTCCCGGGACTAGCGGGTGAAGAGACCCAGTACTTC; CDR3 protein: CASSFPGLAGEETQYF
D gene: -; V gene: TRBV5-6; clone size: -; J gene: TRBJ2-7; CDR3 DNA: TGTGCCAGCAGCTTGCCTATGGGCTCCCTCTACGAGCAGTACTTC; CDR3 protein: CASSLPMGSLYEQYF
D gene: -; V gene: TRBV7-2; clone size: -; J gene: TRBJ1-1; CDR3 DNA: TGTGCCAGCAGCTTAGGAATCTTAGACACTGAAGCTTTCTTT; CDR3 protein: CASSLGILDTEAFF
D gene: TRBD2; V gene: TRBV2; clone size: -; J gene: TRBJ2-4; CDR3 DNA: TGTGCCAGCAAAGGACTAGCGGGAGGCAAGTTCCAAAACATTCAGTACTTC; CDR3 protein: CASKGLAGGKFQNIQYF
D gene: TRBD1; V gene: TRBV5-4; clone size: -; J gene: TRBJ2-5; CDR3 DNA: TGTGCCAGCAGCCCGGGGTCCGGGGACAGGGTCGAGACCCAGTACTTC; CDR3 protein: CASSPGSGDRVETQYF
D gene: -; V gene: TRBV27; clone size: -; J gene: TRBJ1-1; CDR3 DNA: TGTGCCAGCAGTTCCCGGGAGGGGTCCACTGAAGCTTTCTTT; CDR3 protein: CASSSREGSTEAFF
D gene: -; V gene: TRBV5-8; clone size: -; J gene: TRBJ1-2; CDR3 DNA: TGTGCCAGCACCCTGTCGGAGACCCGTTTTCGCTACACCTTC; CDR3 protein: CASTLSETRFRYTF
D gene: -; V gene: TRBV5-6; clone size: -; J gene: TRBJ2-7; CDR3 DNA: TGTGCCAGCAGCACGGGGTTCTACGAGCAGTACTTC; CDR3 protein: CASSTGFYEQYF
D gene: -; V gene: TRBV5-1; clone size: -; J gene: TRBJ1-4; CDR3 DNA: TGCGCCAGCAGCTTGGAGCGTACGGGGGATGAAAAACTGTTTTTT; CDR3 protein: CASSLERTGDEKLFF
D gene: TRBD2; V gene: TRBV5-1; clone size: -; J gene: TRBJ2-1; CDR3 DNA: TGCGCCAGCAGCTTGGATCTAGCGGGAGGGAGGGATGAGCAGTTCTTC; CDR3 protein: CASSLDLAGGRDEQFF
D gene: TRBD2; V gene: TRBV19; clone size: -; J gene: TRBJ2-3; CDR3 DNA: TGTGCCAGTAGCCTAGCGGGCTGGGACCCTAGCACAGATACGCAGTATTTT; CDR3 protein: CASSLAGWDPSTDTQYF
D gene: -; V gene: TRBV28; clone size: -; J gene: TRBJ2-6; CDR3 DNA: TGTGCCAGCAGGAGACAGTCCGTTGCCGGGGCCAACGTCCTGACTTTC; CDR3 protein: CASRRQSVAGANVLTF
D gene: -; V gene: TRBV5-6; clone size: few; J gene: TRBJ1-5; CDR3 DNA: TGTGCCAGCAGCCCAAGGGGAAGGGGTCAGCCCCAGCATTTT; CDR3 protein: CASSPRGRGQPQHF